The entry that follows covers one T cell receptor beta chain sequence. Its antigen is as yet unknown. Documented treatment: approximately 10-day PBMC culture with coronavirus spike peptide pools or control peptides (ViraFEST assay). This sample stems from a study of vaccination and CD4 T cells after COVID-19. This CDR3 is 13 amino acids long. V was trimmed by 0 bases and J by 4 bases, leaving 2 bases between them. The germline gives CDR1 SGDLS, CDR2 YYNGEE. The Oncomine TCR Beta short-read assay was what sequenced the DNA obtained from cultured CD4+ T cells. TCRdb fed the PCR reads into MiXCR, producing one record per CDR3 protein. The table records around 16,000 distinct CDR3 sequences, 45% to 65% of them present only once.

The receptor comes from a human donor with COVID-19. The chain combines TRBV9 with TRBJ2-6; no reliable D call. Sequenced material: cultured CD4+ T cells from blood, taken after SARS-CoV-2 vaccination. The CDR3 DNA reads TGTGCCAGCAGCGTAGCGGGGGCCAACGTCCTGACTTTC. Amino acids: CASSVAGANVLTF.